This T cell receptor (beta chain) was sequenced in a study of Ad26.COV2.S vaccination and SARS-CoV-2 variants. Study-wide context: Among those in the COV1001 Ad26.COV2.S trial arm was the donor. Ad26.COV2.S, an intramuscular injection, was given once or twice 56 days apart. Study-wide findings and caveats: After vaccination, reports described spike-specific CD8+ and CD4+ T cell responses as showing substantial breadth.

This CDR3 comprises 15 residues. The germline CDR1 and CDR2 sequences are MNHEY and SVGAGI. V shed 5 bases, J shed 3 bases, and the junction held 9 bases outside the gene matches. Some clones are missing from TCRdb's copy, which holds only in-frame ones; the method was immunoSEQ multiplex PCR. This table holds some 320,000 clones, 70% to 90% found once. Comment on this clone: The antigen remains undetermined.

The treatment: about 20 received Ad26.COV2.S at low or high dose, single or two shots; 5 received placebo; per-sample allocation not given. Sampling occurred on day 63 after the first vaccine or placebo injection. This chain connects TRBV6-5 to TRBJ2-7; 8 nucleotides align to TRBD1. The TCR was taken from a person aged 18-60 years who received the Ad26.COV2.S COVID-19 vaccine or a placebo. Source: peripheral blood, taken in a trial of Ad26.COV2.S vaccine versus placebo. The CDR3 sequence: CASSQNYRGIYEQYF. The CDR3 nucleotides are TGTGCCAGCAGTCAGAATTACAGGGGGATCTACGAGCAGTACTTC.